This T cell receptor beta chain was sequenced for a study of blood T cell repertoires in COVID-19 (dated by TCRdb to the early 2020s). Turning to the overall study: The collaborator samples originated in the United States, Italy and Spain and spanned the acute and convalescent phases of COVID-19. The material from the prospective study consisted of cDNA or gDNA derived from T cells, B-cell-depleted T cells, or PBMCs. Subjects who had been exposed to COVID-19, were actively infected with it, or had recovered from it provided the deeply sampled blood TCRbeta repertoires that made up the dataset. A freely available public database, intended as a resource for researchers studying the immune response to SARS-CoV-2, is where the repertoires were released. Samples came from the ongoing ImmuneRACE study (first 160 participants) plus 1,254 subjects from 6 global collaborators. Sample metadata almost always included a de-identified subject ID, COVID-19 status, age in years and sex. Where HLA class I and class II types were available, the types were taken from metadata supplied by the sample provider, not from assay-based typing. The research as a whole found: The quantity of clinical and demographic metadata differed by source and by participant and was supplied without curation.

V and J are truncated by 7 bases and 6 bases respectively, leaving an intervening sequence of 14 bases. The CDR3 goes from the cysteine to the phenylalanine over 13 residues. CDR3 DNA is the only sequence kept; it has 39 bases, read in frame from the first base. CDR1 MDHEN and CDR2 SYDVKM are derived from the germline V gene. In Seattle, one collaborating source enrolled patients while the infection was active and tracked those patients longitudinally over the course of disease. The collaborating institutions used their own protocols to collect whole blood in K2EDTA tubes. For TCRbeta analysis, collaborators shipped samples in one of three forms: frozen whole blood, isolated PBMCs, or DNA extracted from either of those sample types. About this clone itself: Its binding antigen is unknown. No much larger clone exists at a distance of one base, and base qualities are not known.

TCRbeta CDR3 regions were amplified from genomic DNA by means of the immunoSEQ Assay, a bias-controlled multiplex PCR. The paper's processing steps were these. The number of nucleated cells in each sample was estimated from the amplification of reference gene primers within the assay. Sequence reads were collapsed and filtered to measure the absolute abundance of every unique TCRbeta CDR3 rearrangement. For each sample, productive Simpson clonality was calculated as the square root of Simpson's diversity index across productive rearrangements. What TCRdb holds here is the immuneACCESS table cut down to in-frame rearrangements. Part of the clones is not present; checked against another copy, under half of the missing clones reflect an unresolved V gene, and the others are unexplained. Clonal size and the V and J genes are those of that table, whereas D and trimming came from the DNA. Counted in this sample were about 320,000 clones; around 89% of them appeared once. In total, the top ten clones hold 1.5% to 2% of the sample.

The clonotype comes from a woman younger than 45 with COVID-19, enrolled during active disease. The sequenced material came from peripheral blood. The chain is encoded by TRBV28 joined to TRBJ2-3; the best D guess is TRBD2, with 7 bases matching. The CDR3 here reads CASMPGGRDTQYF. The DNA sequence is TGTGCCAGCATGCCGGGGGGCAGGGATACGCAGTATTTT.